These 12 T cell receptor beta chains were sequenced from one sample in a study of blood T cell repertoires in COVID-19. TCRdb keeps only in-frame clones here, not all; method: immunoSEQ multiplex PCR. In the table there are roughly 380,000 clones, roughly 90% of which are singletons. The sequenced sample was PBMCs or T cells enriched from blood (not recorded which). These receptors were obtained from a woman in her twenties or thirties who had recovered from COVID-19.

This clone was detected only a few times. V gene TRBV19 combines with J gene TRBJ2-3, with a possible D match to TRBD2 (5 bases). The germline gives CDR1 LNHDA, CDR2 SQIVND (reference sequence). The CDR3 runs 17 residues. V lost 3 bases and J lost 0, with 16 bases in between. The CDR3 sequence: CASSMRGRSSSTDTQYF. CDR3 DNA sequence: TGTGCCAGTAGTATGAGAGGGCGTAGTTCTAGCACAGATACGCAGTATTTT.

The V gene is TRBV4-2, the J gene TRBJ1-3; TRBD1 matches at 7 bases. Looked up from germline, CDR1 is LGHNA and CDR2 is YNFKEQ. The ends lost 1 base at V and 4 bases at J; junction bases unmatched: 7. The CDR3 is made up of 16 amino acids. The CDR3 nucleotides are TGTGCCAGCAGCCAAGTCTCGAGGGGGCTGGGAAACACCATATATTTT. This codes for CASSQVSRGLGNTIYF.

This clone was seen only once. The J gene is TRBJ2-7, the V gene TRBV6-1; 8 positions match TRBD1. Trimming cost V 2 bases and J 0 bases; bases outside gene matches: 12. There are 18 residues in the CDR3. Per the germline V gene, CDR1 is MNHNS and CDR2 is SASEGT. CDR3 residues: CASSEHGQGAPYSYEQYF. The CDR3 region has the DNA TGTGCCAGCAGTGAACATGGGCAGGGGGCGCCTTACTCCTACGAGCAGTACTTC.

The chain couples TRBV12-5 to TRBJ1-2; 9 bases are a match to TRBD1. V shed 1 base, J shed 4 bases, and the junction held 7 bases outside the gene matches. This CDR3 spans 16 amino acids. Germline V gene lookup returns CDR1 LGHNT and CDR2 FRNRAP. As DNA, the CDR3 is TGTGCTAGTGGTTTGGCCGGACAGGGGTTCTCCTATGGCTACACCTTC. Protein product: CASGLAGQGFSYGYTF.

CDR3 coding DNA: TGTGCCTGGAGGGCAGGGGCAGTCGGAAACACCATATATTTT. Translated, it gives CAWRAGAVGNTIYF. The chain combines TRBV30 with TRBJ1-3; maybe TRBD1 (6 bases). This CDR3 has 14 amino acids. Deletions cut 3 bases from V and 4 bases from J, with 13 bases between. Germline CDR1 is GTSNPN and CDR2 is SVGIG (reference sequence).

This rearrangement joins TRBV27 to TRBJ1-2, with TRBD1 matching over 9 bases. J lost 2 bases, V lost 3 bases, and 1 base had no gene match. The CDR3 totals 14 residues. From germline, CDR1 is MNHEY and CDR2 SMNVEV (reference sequence). CDR3 sequence: CASSLGTGNYGYTF. The CDR3 DNA follows: TGTGCCAGCAGTTTGGGGACAGGGAACTATGGCTACACCTTC.

This clone appeared a few times. The chain couples TRBV7-2 to TRBJ1-2; D call uncertain. CDR3 length: 17 amino acids. CDR1 is SGHTA, CDR2 FQGNSA, per germline. Deletions cut 1 base from V and 4 bases from J, with 19 bases between. As DNA, the CDR3 is TGTGCCAGCAGCTTAGTGGGGAGTAGTTACTTGAGCTATGGCTACACCTTC. It translates to CASSLVGSSYLSYGYTF.

The rearrangement uses TRBV15 and TRBJ1-5; D call uncertain. V lost 1 base, J lost 4 bases, and 8 bases lay in between. Germline lookup yields CDR1 LNHNV and CDR2 YYDKDF (reference sequence). The CDR3 runs to 14 residues. Here the CDR3 reads CATSRGQANQPQHF. The CDR3 coding sequence is TGTGCCACCAGCAGAGGACAAGCAAATCAGCCCCAGCATTTT.

The gene calls are TRBV27 and TRBJ1-6; D gene uncertain. V shed 0 bases and J shed 10 bases, with 7 bases lying between them. Germline loops: CDR1 MNHEY, CDR2 SMNVEV (reference sequence). The CDR3 spans 13 residues. The CDR3 sequence is CASSLSGRSPLHF. For the CDR3, the DNA is TGTGCCAGCAGTTTATCTGGGAGGTCACCCCTCCACTTT.

This clone was recorded once. The chain has TRBV4-1 and TRBJ2-3; D is uncertain. Trimming cost V 0 bases and J 5 bases, with 6 bases left between them. Germline V CDR1 and CDR2: MGHRA, YSYEKL. CDR3 length: 13 residues. In nucleotides, the CDR3 is TGCGCCAGCAGCCAAGATCCCGGAGATACGCAGTATTTT. This gives the protein CASSQDPGDTQYF.

The gene calls are TRBV5-4 and TRBJ2-3; no clear D gene. The CDR3 is 15 residues long. Trimming cost V 2 bases and J 0 bases, with 10 bases left between them. Germline V gene sequence: CDR1 SGHNT, CDR2 YYREEE (reference sequence). The CDR3 protein is CASSFGGTSTDTQYF. CDR3 in DNA: TGTGCCAGCAGCTTTGGCGGCACTAGCACAGATACGCAGTATTTT.

This rearrangement joins TRBV5-6 to TRBJ2-2; D possibly corresponds to TRBD1 (6 bases). Germline-derived CDR1 and CDR2 are SGHDT and YYEEEE. The CDR3 runs 15 residues. The ends were cut back, 2 bases at V and 3 bases at J, with 11 bases in the middle. Written as DNA, the CDR3 is TGTGCCAGCAGCTTTCCGGACAGCTACACCGGGGAGCTGTTTTTT. Encoded protein: CASSFPDSYTGELFF.